The TCR beta chain described here comes from a study of beta chain features in type 1 diabetes. Notes on the study in general: Sequencing used cDNA, and cells with high TCR expression could therefore be over-represented. TCRB CDR3s were moderately but significantly shorter in Type 1 diabetes patients in all four CD4+ subsets.

V shed 2 bases and J 1 base; nucleotides not matched to a gene: 2. The CDR3 contains 14 residues. The germline gives CDR1 SGHVS, CDR2 FNYEAQ. All of the sorted populations showed purity greater than 98%. This clone was detected only a few times. The antigen is undetermined. Reverse transcription of all isolated RNA meant that expressed TCRB transcripts were sequenced. The protocol was immunoSEQ multiplex PCR, while the TCRdb copy is restricted to in-frame clones and leaves out a portion. The data hold roughly 260,000 clones, with around 20% observed a single time. This TCR derives from a woman in her thirties or forties with type 1 diabetes. The chain uses TRBV7-6 and TRBJ2-7; 7 bases agree with TRBD1. Sequencing was done on a sample of naive CD4+ T cells from blood. CDR3 region: CASSLSDRSYEQYF. The CDR3 DNA sequence: TGTGCCAGCAGCTTATCGGACAGGTCCTACGAGCAGTACTTC.